These 23 T cell receptor beta chains were all obtained from the same sample, sequenced in a study of cytomegalovirus exposure and HLA in healthy donors (dated by TCRdb to 2016 to 2017). Receptors were amplified or captured by the immunoSEQ multiplex PCR assay. A mixture of 60 forward primers for TCR Vbeta segments and 13 reverse primers for TCR Jbeta segments was used in the multiplex PCR. The clones in this table, taken by TCRdb from immuneACCESS, are in-frame only. Not every clone is retained; where verified, under half of the shortfall comes from an unresolved V gene, and the cause of the rest is unknown. The sample table shows 140,000 to 150,000 clones, and over 60% are seen once. The ten largest clones take up under 2% of the sample. Sequencing was performed on PBMCs. These receptors all stem from a woman aged 40 to 50 in good health and CMV-seronegative.

The chain carries TRBV28 and TRBJ2-1; D is undetermined. Between the trimmed V and J ends, which lost 5 bases and 6 bases, there was a span of 5 bases. From germline, CDR1 is MDHEN and CDR2 SYDVKM. The CDR3 spans 11 residues. CDR3 sequence: CASSPSNEQFF. CDR3 DNA: TGTGCCAGCAGTCCTTCCAATGAGCAGTTCTTC.

CDR3 sequence (DNA): TGTGCCAGCAGCCAAGATTCGGGGGTGGGAAACACTGAAGCTTTCTTT. It codes for CASSQDSGVGNTEAFF. This chain links TRBV4-2 with TRBJ1-1, with D perhaps matching TRBD1 (5 bases). The CDR3 consists of 16 residues. Trimming removed 0 bases from V and 2 bases from J, with 13 bases in between. Germline CDR1 and CDR2: LGHNA and YNFKEQ.

The V gene is TRBV19, the J gene TRBJ2-3, with 8 bases lining up with TRBD2. V trimming: 5 bases; J trimming: 2 bases; junction bases outside the gene matches: 9. CDR1 and CDR2 from the germline V gene are LNHDA and SQIVND (reference sequence). The CDR3 runs 16 residues. The CDR3 loop reads CASSPGTGGATDTQYF. The CDR3 coding sequence is TGTGCCAGTAGTCCCGGGACGGGAGGGGCCACAGATACGCAGTATTTT. The whole variable domain, filled in from reference TRBV19 and TRBJ2-3, reads DGGITQSPKYLFRKEGQNVTLSCEQNLNHDAMYWYRQDPGQGLRLIYYSQIVNDFQKGDIAEGYSVSREKKESFPLTVTSAQKNPTAFYLCASSPGTGGATDTQYFGPGTRLTVL.

This chain joins TRBV6-6 and TRBJ1-5, with a weak D call TRBD1 (6 bases). Germline CDR1 and CDR2: MNHNY and SVGAGI (reference sequence). The CDR3 loop spans 16 amino acids. V gave up 5 bases and J gave up 0 bases, with 14 bases separating them. The CDR3 DNA reads as TGTGCCAGCAGTCCTACAGGGTCCAATAGCAATCAGCCCCAGCATTTT. Its translation is CASSPTGSNSNQPQHF.

This chain links TRBV5-1 with TRBJ1-1, with D possibly TRBD1 on 6 matching bases. The CDR3 has 15 residues. CDR1 and CDR2 from the germline V gene are SGHRS and YFSETQ. The V end was cut by 4 bases, the J end by 3 bases, with 16 bases between. CDR3: CASSITGLRDTEAFF. In nucleotides, the CDR3 is TGCGCCAGCAGCATAACAGGGCTGCGGGACACTGAAGCTTTCTTT.

This clone was detected a few times. The V and J genes are TRBV11-3 and TRBJ1-2; 7 bases line up with TRBD1. The V segment lost 5 bases and the J segment 0 bases; nucleotides outside the gene matches: 6. There are 15 residues in the CDR3. Per the germline V gene, CDR1 is SGHNT and CDR2 is YENEEA. CDR3 region: CASSTRDRANYGYTF. For the CDR3, the DNA is TGTGCCAGCAGCACCCGGGACAGAGCTAACTATGGCTACACCTTC.

The rearrangement links TRBV10-2 to TRBJ2-3; D remains ambiguous. CDR1 and CDR2 from the germline V gene are WSHSY and SAAADI. V lost 5 bases to trimming and J lost 5 bases, with 11 bases between them. CDR3 size: 13 residues. CDR3 amino acids: CASSKVVGDTQYF. In nucleotides, the CDR3 is TGCGCCAGCAGTAAAGTAGTTGGAGATACGCAGTATTTT.

This chain links TRBV19 with TRBJ1-4, with 7 bases matching TRBD1. V dropped 6 bases and J dropped 3; count of bases not matched to a gene: 7. The CDR3 totals 15 residues. CDR1 and CDR2 (germline): LNHDA, SQIVND (reference sequence). The CDR3: CASRSPGTANEKLFF. Here the CDR3 DNA reads TGTGCCAGTAGGTCCCCCGGGACAGCTAATGAAAAACTGTTTTTT. Full variable domain (rest looked up from reference TRBV19 and TRBJ1-4): DGGITQSPKYLFRKEGQNVTLSCEQNLNHDAMYWYRQDPGQGLRLIYYSQIVNDFQKGDIAEGYSVSREKKESFPLTVTSAQKNPTAFYLCASRSPGTANEKLFFGSGTQLSVL.

This chain uses TRBV27 with TRBJ2-7; tentatively, D is TRBD1 (5 bases). Germline lookup yields CDR1 MNHEY and CDR2 SMNVEV (reference sequence). The V gene lost 3 bases and the J gene lost 0 bases, with 9 bases spanning the gap. The CDR3 totals 14 residues. The DNA of the CDR3 is TGTGCCAGCAGTTTCACCAGGGCCTCCTACGAGCAGTACTTC. Translation gives CASSFTRASYEQYF.

This clone was detected only once. V usage is TRBV27 and J usage is TRBJ2-7; 10 bases match TRBD1. With V trimmed by 5 bases and J by 3 bases, 7 bases remained unmatched. This CDR3 region has 15 residues. Per the germline V gene, CDR1 is MNHEY and CDR2 is SMNVEV (reference sequence). The CDR3 bases are TGTGCCAGCAGTCTTTCCGGGACAGGGGTCTACGAGCAGTACTTC. It specifies CASSLSGTGVYEQYF.

This chain joins TRBV5-8 and TRBJ2-1, with D possibly being TRBD1 (6 bases). Germline lookup yields CDR1 SGHTS and CDR2 YDEGEE. The CDR3 runs 16 residues. Trimming took 4 bases from V and 4 from J, leaving 18 bases between them. The CDR3: CASSTGQTTSYNEQFF. The CDR3 coding sequence is TGTGCCAGCAGCACCGGACAGACGACCAGTTACAATGAGCAGTTCTTC.

The rearrangement uses TRBV7-8 and TRBJ2-1, with TRBD2 matching over 11 bases. Unmatched junction bases numbered 12, after V lost 5 bases and J lost 9 bases. CDR3 length: 16 amino acids. Germline loops: CDR1 SGHVS, CDR2 FQNEAQ. CDR3 region: CASSNLTSGKRGEQFF. DNA of the CDR3: TGTGCCAGCAGCAATTTGACTAGCGGGAAAAGGGGTGAGCAGTTCTTC.

This chain joins TRBV11-2 and TRBJ2-1, with 9 bases matching TRBD2. The J segment lost 5 bases and the V segment lost 5 bases, leaving 10 bases of the junction unmatched. Looked up from germline, CDR1 is SGHAT and CDR2 is FQNNGV. This CDR3 region has 16 residues. In DNA, the CDR3 is TGTGCCAGCAGCCCTGGGGCGGGGGGGCTTGACAATGAGCAGTTCTTC. It translates to CASSPGAGGLDNEQFF. Together with reference TRBV11-2 and TRBJ2-1, the CDR3 gives the full variable domain: EAGVAQSPRYKIIEKRQSVAFWCNPISGHATLYWYQQILGQGPKLLIQFQNNGVVDDSQLPKDRFSAERLKGVDSTLKIQPAKLEDSAVYLCASSPGAGGLDNEQFFGPGTRLTVL.

The V call is TRBV10-3, the J call TRBJ2-1; D is perhaps TRBD1 (5 bases). V gave up 4 bases and J gave up 3 bases, with 10 bases separating them. This CDR3 region has 14 residues. CDR1 and CDR2 (germline): ENHRY, SYGVKD. This CDR3 is CAISVAGFYNEQFF. In nucleotides, the CDR3 is TGTGCCATCAGTGTGGCAGGGTTCTACAATGAGCAGTTCTTC.

The chain joins TRBV7-6 to TRBJ2-7, with 9 bases aligning to TRBD1. The CDR3 totals 14 residues. In germline, CDR1 is SGHVS, CDR2 FNYEAQ. The V gene end was trimmed by 3 bases and the J gene end by 1 base; junction bases not matched to a gene: 1. CDR3 nucleotides: TGTGCCAGCAGCTTTGGGACAGGGTCCTACGAGCAGTACTTC. This encodes CASSFGTGSYEQYF.

This chain joins TRBV2 and TRBJ2-2; maybe TRBD2 (6 bases). CDR1 is SNHLY and CDR2 is FYNNEI in the germline V gene. The CDR3 totals 14 residues. With 6 bases removed from V and 0 bases from J, the gap between germline ends came to 8 bases. The CDR3 protein is CASSGGANTGELFF. CDR3 DNA sequence: TGTGCCAGCAGCGGAGGGGCGAACACCGGGGAGCTGTTTTTT.

V gene TRBV6-6 combines with J gene TRBJ2-3, with D possibly matching TRBD1 (5 bases). This CDR3 comprises 15 residues. Germline V gene sequence: CDR1 MNHNY, CDR2 SVGAGI (reference sequence). V was shortened by 5 bases and J by 0 bases, with 12 bases between the two germline ends. DNA of the CDR3: TGTGCCAGCAGTCCGACAGAGTCTAGCACAGATACGCAGTATTTT. Amino acid sequence: CASSPTESSTDTQYF.

The V gene is TRBV28, the J gene TRBJ1-2; a weak D match, TRBD1 (6 bases). Germline V gives CDR1 MDHEN, CDR2 SYDVKM. Trimming left V 3 bases short and J 5 bases short, with 16 bases between. This CDR3 comprises 15 residues. Here the CDR3 DNA reads TGTGCCAGCAGTTTTCCCCAGGGGTTTTCGTATGGCTACACCTTC. Its translation: CASSFPQGFSYGYTF.

The chain joins TRBV6-5 to TRBJ1-2; a weak D match, TRBD1 (5 bases). Trimming cost V 7 bases and J 4 bases, with 13 bases left between them. Germline V CDR1 and CDR2: MNHEY, SVGAGI. The CDR3 is made up of 13 amino acids. CDR3 sequence (DNA): TGTGCCAGCACTCCCCCGGGGGGCTATGGCTACACCTTC. Its protein product is CASTPPGGYGYTF.

This chain connects TRBV30 to TRBJ1-4, with D maybe TRBD1 (6 bases). The CDR3 extends over 12 amino acids. V gave up 2 bases and J gave up 8 bases, with 9 bases separating them. Germline V CDR1 and CDR2: GTSNPN, SVGIG (reference sequence). CDR3 sequence reads: CAWSPQGEKLFF. CDR3 sequence (DNA): TGTGCCTGGAGTCCCCAGGGGGAAAAACTGTTTTTT.

The chain employs TRBV2 and TRBJ1-4; TRBD1 agrees at 7 bases. The CDR3 contains 15 residues. J was trimmed by 4 bases and V by 6 bases; bases with no gene match: 8. The germline V gene encodes CDR1 SNHLY and CDR2 FYNNEI. The DNA of the CDR3 is TGTGCCAGCAGCGCCCAGGGGGGAGGTAATGAAAAACTGTTTTTT. Amino acids: CASSAQGGGNEKLFF.

This chain joins TRBV18 and TRBJ2-3; 11 positions agree with TRBD2. After removal of 2 bases from V and 3 bases from J, the junction contained 4 bases not matched to a gene. This CDR3 has 16 amino acids. The germline V gene encodes CDR1 KGHSH and CDR2 LQKENI. DNA for the CDR3: TGTGCCAGCTCACCATTGACTAGCGGGATGACAGATACGCAGTATTTT. This sequence encodes CASSPLTSGMTDTQYF. Looking up the rest from reference TRBV18 and TRBJ2-3 gives the full variable domain: NAGVMQNPRHLVRRRGQEARLRCSPMKGHSHVYWYRQLPEEGLKFMVYLQKENIIDESGMPKERFSAEFPKEGPSILRIQQVVRGDSAAYFCASSPLTSGMTDTQYFGPGTRLTVL.

The V and J genes are TRBV28 and TRBJ2-7; 7 bases align to TRBD1. Trimming took 6 bases from V and 2 from J; bases not matched to a gene: 4. The CDR3 is 13 residues long. Germline V CDR1 and CDR2: MDHEN, SYDVKM. The CDR3 loop reads CASRTGATYEQYF. The DNA for the CDR3 is TGTGCCAGCAGAACAGGGGCGACCTACGAGCAGTACTTC.